This section outlines one TCR beta chain sequence together with its context. Its antigen is not yet known. Within one base of it there is no much larger clone, and no base qualities were kept. The method behind the library was 5' RACE. These reads were obtained on a NextSeq 500. To correct for sequencing error and PCR bias, the TCR library protocol tagged individual cDNA molecules with unique molecular identifiers. Both TCR alpha and beta chains were sequenced, and tight co-correlation was observed between alpha and beta sequence abundances in each sample. Under the source paper's analysis protocol: V gene, J gene and CDR3 annotation of TCR sequences was performed with Decombinator V4. Expanded TCRs were defined as changing significantly between any two time points under a Poisson model with p below 0.0001. TCR abundances were normalised to the total number of TCRs sequenced in each sample and reported as counts per million. TRAV1-2 paired with TRAJ12, TRAJ20 or TRAJ33 defined MAIT TCRs, while TRAV10 paired with TRAJ18 defined iNKT TCRs. A search of VDJdb, accessed on 1 November 2021, was run for TCRs annotated to CMV, EBV and SARS-CoV-2, with TCRs annotated for multiple antigens excluded. The public reads were quality trimmed at Q25 with fastp and then assembled into clones with MiXCR by TCRdb, keeping productive beta chains. For every CDR3 protein sequence, its rows merge into one entry that carries the most common genes and DNA. TCRdb's processing, not the study's, gives the V and J calls here. In all, the sample holds some 67,000 distinct CDR3 sequences, and roughly 15% of those were seen once. The ten largest clones take up more than 12% of the sample.

The data derive from a study of early T cells in non-severe SARS-CoV-2 infection (dated by TCRdb to 2020 to 2023). With regard to the full study: Because TCR sequencing relied on bulk RNA taken from unsorted whole blood, pairing of alpha and beta chains was not possible.

This was a case-control study nested in a cohort of healthcare workers in London, UK, who had nasopharyngeal swab PCR tests and blood samples taken every week. Between 23 and 31 March 2020, the week of the UK lockdown, healthcare workers were enrolled and then followed up weekly for as long as 16 weeks. CDR1 and CDR2 are drawn from the germline V gene: ENHRY, SYGVKD. V is cut back by 4 bases and J by 3 bases, with 2 bases in the junction unmatched. The CDR3 sequence holds 13 residues, the cysteine and phenylalanine included. The retained sequence is limited to the CDR3, 39 bases, with the frame set at the first base. General findings and caveats noted by the study authors: VDJdb matching was skewed toward anti-spike CD8 responses, so virus-specific expansions were likely underestimated and private and CD4 specificities were missed.

The sequence was collected from an adult who was a healthcare worker with PCR-confirmed SARS-CoV-2 infection or an uninfected control (not recorded which). The V and J segments used are TRBV10-3 and TRBJ1-1; the central 7 bases match TRBD1. What was sequenced was whole blood. CDR3 sequence: CAISATGDTEAFF. At the DNA level, the sequence is TGTGCCATCAGTGCTACAGGGGACACTGAAGCTTTCTTT.